This TCR beta chain is drawn from a study of T cell responses to AZD1222 COVID-19 vaccine. Sequencing used immunoSEQ multiplex PCR; TCRdb keeps in-frame clones, though not all of them. The sample lists roughly 180,000 clones, approximately 93% seen once, with approximately 1.6% in the top ten. As concerns this clone: Its target is not known.

The V gene's germline CDR1 is SEHNR and CDR2 FQNEAQ (reference sequence). The CDR3 spans 15 residues. Trimming removed 6 bases from V and 3 bases from J; junction bases left unmatched: 10. Findings of the study overall: Females outnumbered males among donors, who were mostly white British; clonal diversity was possibly underestimated. Just a handful of AZD1222 recipients tested seropositive at baseline. Per reports, nearly half of all spike-specific TCRs target regions that are unmutated in variants. A rise in Spike-specific TCR breadth and depth followed two AZD1222 doses.

Sequenced material: peripheral blood, taken 28 days after the second AZD1222 dose. The rearrangement joins TRBV7-9 to TRBJ2-7, with 8 positions matching TRBD1. The receptor was derived from an adult who received the AZD1222 COVID-19 vaccine. CDR3 coding DNA: TGTGCCAGCAGTCCCCCGGACAGGGCCCTCTACGAGCAGTACTTC. It is translated as CASSPPDRALYEQYF.